The clone carrying this TCR beta chain occurred once. The antigen remains undetermined. Regarding treatment: oral pan-JAK inhibitor, 5-10 mg twice daily. cDNA prepared by RNA extraction and subsequent reverse transcription served as the template for sequencing. TCRdb's copy holds only in-frame clones and misses some; the assay was immunoSEQ multiplex PCR. The data contain 140,000 to 150,000 clones, nearly 55% of them seen just once; the ten biggest clones take up 15% to 20%. This sample was taken from a study of CD8+ T cells in alopecia areata. Study-wide results and limits: With just one nonresponder, it is still uncertain whether baseline CD8+ expansion relates to response. Scalp clonality and expanded CD8+ clones among the top 100 fell significantly with tofacitinib.

Sequenced material: CD8+ T cells sorted from blood, taken at week 4, from a patient treated with tofacitinib. The origin of this receptor is a human donor with alopecia areata.

The CDR3 region has the DNA TGTGCCAGCAGCCTGACGGGGCTGAACAATGAGCAGTTCTTC. This gives the protein CASSLTGLNNEQFF. The chain is built from TRBV9 and TRBJ2-1, with D perhaps given as TRBD1 or TRBD2 (5 bases each). CDR3 length: 14 residues. Deletions cut 4 bases from V and 5 bases from J, with 13 bases between. CDR1 is SGDLS, CDR2 YYNGEE, per germline.